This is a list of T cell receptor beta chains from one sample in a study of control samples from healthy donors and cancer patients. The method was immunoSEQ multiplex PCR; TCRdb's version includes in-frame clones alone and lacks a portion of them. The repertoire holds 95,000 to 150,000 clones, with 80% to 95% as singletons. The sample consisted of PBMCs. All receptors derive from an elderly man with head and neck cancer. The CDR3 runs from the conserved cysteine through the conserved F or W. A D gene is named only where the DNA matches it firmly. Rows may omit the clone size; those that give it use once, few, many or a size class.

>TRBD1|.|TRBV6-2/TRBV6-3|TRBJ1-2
TGTGCCAGCAGTTACCGGACAGGCTATGGCTACACCTTC
CASSYRTGYGYTF
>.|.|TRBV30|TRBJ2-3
TGTGCCTGGATTGATCAGGGTTTGCCCACAGATACGCAGTATTTT
CAWIDQGLPTDTQYF
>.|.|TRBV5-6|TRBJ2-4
TGTGCCAGCAGCTTGGAATGGCAGGCCAAAAACATTCAGTACTTC
CASSLEWQAKNIQYF
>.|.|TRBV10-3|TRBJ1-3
TGTGCCATCAGTGGTTTCGGGGAGGGAAACACCATATATTTT
CAISGFGEGNTIYF
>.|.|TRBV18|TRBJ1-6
TGTGCCAGCTCACCTCAGGGCTATAATTCACCCCTCCACTTT
CASSPQGYNSPLHF
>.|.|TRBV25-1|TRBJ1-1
TGTGCCAGCAGGATAGGGGGGGCTGAAGCTTTCTTT
CASRIGGAEAFF
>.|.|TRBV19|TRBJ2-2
TGTGCCAGTACCGCCCGAGGCGGGGCAAGCGGGGAGCTGTTTTTT
CASTARGGASGELFF
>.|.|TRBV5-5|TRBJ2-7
TGTGCCAGCAGCTTGAACCCCGAGGCCTCCTACGAGCAGTACTTC
CASSLNPEASYEQYF
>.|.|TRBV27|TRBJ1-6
TGTGCCAGCAGCTTGGGGGTATCCTATAATTCACCCCTCCACTTT
CASSLGVSYNSPLHF
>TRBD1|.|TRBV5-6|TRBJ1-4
TGTGCCAGCAGCCCATTTAGACAGGGGACTAATGAAAAACTGTTTTTT
CASSPFRQGTNEKLFF
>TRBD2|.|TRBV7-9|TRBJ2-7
TGTGCCAGCAGCTTGACTAGCGGGAGGGCCGGCTACGAGCAGTACTTC
CASSLTSGRAGYEQYF
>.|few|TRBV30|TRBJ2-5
TGTGCCTGGAGCCCCCTACCGGAGACCCAGTACTTC
CAWSPLPETQYF
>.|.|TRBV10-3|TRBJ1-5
TGTGCCATCAGTGCACTGGAAAATCAGCCCCAGCATTTT
CAISALENQPQHF